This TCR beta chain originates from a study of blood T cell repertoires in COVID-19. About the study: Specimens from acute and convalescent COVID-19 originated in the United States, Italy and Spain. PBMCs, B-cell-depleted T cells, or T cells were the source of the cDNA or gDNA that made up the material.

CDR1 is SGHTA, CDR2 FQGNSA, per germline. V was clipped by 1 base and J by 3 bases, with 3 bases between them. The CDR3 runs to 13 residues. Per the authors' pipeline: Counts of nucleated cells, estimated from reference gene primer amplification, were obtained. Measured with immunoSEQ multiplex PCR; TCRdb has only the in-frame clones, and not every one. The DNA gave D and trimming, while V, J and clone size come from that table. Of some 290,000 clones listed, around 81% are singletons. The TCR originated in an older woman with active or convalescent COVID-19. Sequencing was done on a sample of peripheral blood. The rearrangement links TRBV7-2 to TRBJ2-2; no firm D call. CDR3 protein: CASSLVYTGELFF. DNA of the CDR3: TGTGCCAGCAGCTTAGTATACACCGGGGAGCTGTTTTTT. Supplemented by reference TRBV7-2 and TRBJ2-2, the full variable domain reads GAGVSQSPSNKVTEKGKDVELRCDPISGHTALYWYRQSLGQGLEFLIYFQGNSAPDKSGLPSDRFSAERTGGSVSTLTIQRTQQEDSAVYLCASSLVYTGELFFGEGSRLTVL.